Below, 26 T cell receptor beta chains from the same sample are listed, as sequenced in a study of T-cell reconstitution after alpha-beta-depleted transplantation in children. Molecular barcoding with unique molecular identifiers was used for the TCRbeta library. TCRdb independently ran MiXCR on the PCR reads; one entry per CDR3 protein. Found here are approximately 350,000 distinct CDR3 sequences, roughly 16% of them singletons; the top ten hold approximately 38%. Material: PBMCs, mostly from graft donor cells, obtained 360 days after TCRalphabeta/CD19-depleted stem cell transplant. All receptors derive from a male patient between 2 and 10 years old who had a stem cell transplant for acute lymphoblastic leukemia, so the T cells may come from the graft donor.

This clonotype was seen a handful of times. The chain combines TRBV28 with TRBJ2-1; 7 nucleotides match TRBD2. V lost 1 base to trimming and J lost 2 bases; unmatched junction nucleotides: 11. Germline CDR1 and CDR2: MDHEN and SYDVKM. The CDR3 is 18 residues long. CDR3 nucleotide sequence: TGTGCCAGCAGTTTATTGATGCGGCGGGAGAAAGCCTACAATGAGCAGTTCTTC. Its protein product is CASSLLMRREKAYNEQFF.

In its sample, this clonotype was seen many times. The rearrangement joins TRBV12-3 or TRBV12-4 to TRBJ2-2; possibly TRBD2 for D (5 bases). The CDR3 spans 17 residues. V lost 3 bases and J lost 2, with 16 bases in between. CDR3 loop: CASSFGLSGTNTGELFF. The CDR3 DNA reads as TGTGCCAGCAGTTTCGGGTTAAGCGGAACAAACACCGGGGAGCTGTTTTTT.

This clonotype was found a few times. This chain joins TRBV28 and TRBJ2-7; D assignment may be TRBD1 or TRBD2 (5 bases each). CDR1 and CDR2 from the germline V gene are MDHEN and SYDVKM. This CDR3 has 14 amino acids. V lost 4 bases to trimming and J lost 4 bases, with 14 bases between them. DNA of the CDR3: TGTGCCAGCAGTTACGACGACTGGGGGTACGAGCAGTACTTC. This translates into CASSYDDWGYEQYF.

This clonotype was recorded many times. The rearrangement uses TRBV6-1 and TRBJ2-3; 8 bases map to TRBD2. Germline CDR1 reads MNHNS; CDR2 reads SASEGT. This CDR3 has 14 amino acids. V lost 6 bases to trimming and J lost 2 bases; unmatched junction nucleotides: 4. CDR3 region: CASRFGLATDTQYF. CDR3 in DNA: TGTGCCAGCAGGTTTGGACTAGCCACAGATACGCAGTATTTT.

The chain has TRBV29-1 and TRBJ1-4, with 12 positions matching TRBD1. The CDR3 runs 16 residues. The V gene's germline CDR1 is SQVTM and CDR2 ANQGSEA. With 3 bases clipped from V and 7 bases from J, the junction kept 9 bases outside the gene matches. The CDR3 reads CSVDLGTGGGGEKLFF. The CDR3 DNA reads TGCAGCGTTGATCTTGGGACAGGGGGCGGCGGTGAAAAACTGTTTTTT.

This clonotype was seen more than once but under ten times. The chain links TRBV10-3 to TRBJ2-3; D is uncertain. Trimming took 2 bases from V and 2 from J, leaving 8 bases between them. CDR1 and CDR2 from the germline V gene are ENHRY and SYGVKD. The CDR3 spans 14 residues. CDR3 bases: TGTGCCATCAGTGAGGGTGACCACACAGATACGCAGTATTTT. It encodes CAISEGDHTDTQYF.

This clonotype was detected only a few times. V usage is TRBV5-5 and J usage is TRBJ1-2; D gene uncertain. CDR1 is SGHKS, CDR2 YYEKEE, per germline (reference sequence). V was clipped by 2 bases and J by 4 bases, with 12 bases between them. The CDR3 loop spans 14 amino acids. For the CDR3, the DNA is TGTGCCAGCAGCTTCTCGCCCGTGCCCTATGGCTACACCTTC. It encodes CASSFSPVPYGYTF.

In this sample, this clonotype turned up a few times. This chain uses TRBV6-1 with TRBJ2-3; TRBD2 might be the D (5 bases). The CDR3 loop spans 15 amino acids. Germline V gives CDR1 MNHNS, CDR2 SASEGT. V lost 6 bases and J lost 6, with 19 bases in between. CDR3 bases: TGTGCCAGCAGCCTTGGGGTTTTGAGAGGGGATACGCAGTATTTT. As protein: CASSLGVLRGDTQYF.

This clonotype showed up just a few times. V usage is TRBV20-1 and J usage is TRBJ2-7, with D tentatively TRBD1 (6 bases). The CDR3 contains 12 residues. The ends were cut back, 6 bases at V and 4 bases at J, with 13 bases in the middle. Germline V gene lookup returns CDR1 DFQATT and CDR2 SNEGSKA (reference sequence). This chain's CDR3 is CSATLGGYEQYF. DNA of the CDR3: TGCAGTGCCACCCTAGGGGGATACGAGCAGTACTTC.

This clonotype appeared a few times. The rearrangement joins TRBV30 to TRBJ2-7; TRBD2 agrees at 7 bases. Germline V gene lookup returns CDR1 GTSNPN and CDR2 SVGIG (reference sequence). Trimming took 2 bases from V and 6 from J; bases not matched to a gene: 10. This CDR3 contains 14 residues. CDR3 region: CAWSLTSSRLEQYF. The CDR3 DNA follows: TGTGCCTGGAGTCTGACTAGCAGTCGGCTCGAGCAGTACTTC.

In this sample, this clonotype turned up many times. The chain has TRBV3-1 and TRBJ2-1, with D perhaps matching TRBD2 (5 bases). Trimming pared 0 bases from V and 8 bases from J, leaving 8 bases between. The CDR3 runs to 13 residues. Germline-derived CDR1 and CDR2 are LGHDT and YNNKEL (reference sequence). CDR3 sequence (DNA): TGTGCCAGCAGCCAAGATATGGGAGATGAGCAGTTCTTC. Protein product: CASSQDMGDEQFF.

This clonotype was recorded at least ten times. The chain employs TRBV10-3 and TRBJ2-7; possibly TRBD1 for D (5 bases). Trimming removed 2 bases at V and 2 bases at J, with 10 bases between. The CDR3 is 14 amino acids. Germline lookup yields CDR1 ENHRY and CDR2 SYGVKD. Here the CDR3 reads CAISEHRLTYEQYF. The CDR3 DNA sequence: TGTGCCATCAGTGAGCACAGGCTAACCTACGAGCAGTACTTC.

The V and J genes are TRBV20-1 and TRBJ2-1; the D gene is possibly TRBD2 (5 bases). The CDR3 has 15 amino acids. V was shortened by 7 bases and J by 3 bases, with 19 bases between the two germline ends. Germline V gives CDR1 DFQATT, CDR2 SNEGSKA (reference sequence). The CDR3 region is CSGIRSENLYNEQFF. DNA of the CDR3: TGCAGTGGTATCCGTAGCGAAAACCTCTACAATGAGCAGTTCTTC.

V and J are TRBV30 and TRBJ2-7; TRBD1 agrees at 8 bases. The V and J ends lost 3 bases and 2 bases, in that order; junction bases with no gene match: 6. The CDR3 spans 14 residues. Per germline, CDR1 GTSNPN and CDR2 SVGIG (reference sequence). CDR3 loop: CAWSGDRPPYEQYF. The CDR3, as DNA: TGTGCCTGGAGCGGGGACAGGCCCCCCTACGAGCAGTACTTC.

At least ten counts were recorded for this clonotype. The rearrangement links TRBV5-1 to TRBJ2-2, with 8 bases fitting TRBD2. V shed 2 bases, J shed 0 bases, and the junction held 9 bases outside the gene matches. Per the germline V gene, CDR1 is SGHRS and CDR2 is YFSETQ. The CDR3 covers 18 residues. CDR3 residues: CASSFGGRPFSNTGELFF. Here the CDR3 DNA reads TGCGCCAGCAGCTTCGGCGGGAGGCCCTTCTCGAACACCGGGGAGCTGTTTTTT.

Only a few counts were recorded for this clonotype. Written as DNA, the CDR3 is TGTGCCAGCAGTGAACGGCTTTGGGAAGGGAGCTTGACAGATACGCAGTATTTT. Residues: CASSERLWEGSLTDTQYF. This chain joins TRBV25-1 and TRBJ2-3; D is possibly TRBD2 (5 bases). Germline-derived CDR1 and CDR2 are MGHDK and SYGVNS. This CDR3 comprises 18 residues. The V and J ends lost 2 bases and 3 bases respectively, with 21 bases between them. Full variable domain (remainder filled in from reference TRBV25-1 and TRBJ2-3): EADIYQTPRYLVIGTGKKITLECSQTMGHDKMYWYQQDPGMELHLIHYSYGVNSTEKGDLSSESTVSRIRTEHFPLTLESARPSHTSQYLCASSERLWEGSLTDTQYFGPGTRLTVL.

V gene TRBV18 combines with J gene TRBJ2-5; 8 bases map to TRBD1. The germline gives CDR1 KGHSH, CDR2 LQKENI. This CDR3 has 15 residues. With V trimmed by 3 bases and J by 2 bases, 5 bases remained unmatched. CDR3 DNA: TGTGCCAGCTCACCGAGGACAGGGAGTCAAGAGACCCAGTACTTC. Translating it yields CASSPRTGSQETQYF.

This CDR3 reads CSARGIRLSGQRGRVDEQFF. CDR3 DNA: TGCAGTGCTAGAGGAATCCGGTTATCGGGACAGCGGGGTAGGGTTGATGAGCAGTTCTTC. This rearrangement joins TRBV20-1 to TRBJ2-1; D might be TRBD1 or TRBD2, each matching 7 bases. CDR3 size: 20 residues. Trimming took 1 base from V and 8 from J, leaving 33 bases between them. Germline-derived CDR1 and CDR2 are DFQATT and SNEGSKA (reference sequence).

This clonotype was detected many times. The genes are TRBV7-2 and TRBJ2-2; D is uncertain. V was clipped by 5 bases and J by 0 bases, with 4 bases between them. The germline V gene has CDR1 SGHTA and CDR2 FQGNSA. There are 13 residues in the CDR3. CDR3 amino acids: CASSPSNTGELFF. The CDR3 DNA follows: TGTGCCAGCAGCCCTTCGAACACCGGGGAGCTGTTTTTT.

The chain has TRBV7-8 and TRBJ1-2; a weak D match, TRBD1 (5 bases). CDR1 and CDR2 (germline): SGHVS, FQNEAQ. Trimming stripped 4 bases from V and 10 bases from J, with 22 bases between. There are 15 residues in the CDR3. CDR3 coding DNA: TGTGCCAGCAGCTCACGACTCAATACTCCACAGGACTACACCTTC. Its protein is CASSSRLNTPQDYTF.

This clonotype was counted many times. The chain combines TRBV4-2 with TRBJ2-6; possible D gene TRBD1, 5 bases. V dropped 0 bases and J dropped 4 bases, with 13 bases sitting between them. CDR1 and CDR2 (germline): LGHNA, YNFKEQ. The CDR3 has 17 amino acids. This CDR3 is CASSQDHRGSGANVLTF. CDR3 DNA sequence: TGTGCCAGCAGCCAAGATCATAGGGGATCGGGGGCCAACGTCCTGACTTTC.

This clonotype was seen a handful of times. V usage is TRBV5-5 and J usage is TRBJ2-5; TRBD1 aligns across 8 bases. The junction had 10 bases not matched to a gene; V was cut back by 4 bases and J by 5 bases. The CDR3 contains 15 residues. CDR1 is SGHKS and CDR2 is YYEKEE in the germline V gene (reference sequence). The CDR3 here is CASSLSGTGLETQYF. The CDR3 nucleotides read TGTGCCAGCAGCCTTTCTGGGACAGGCTTGGAGACCCAGTACTTC.

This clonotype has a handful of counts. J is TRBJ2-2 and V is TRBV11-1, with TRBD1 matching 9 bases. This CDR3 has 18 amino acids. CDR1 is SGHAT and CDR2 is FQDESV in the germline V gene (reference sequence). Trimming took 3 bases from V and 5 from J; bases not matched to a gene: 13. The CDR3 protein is CASSFPTGGYRVTGELFF. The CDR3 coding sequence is TGTGCCAGCAGCTTCCCGACAGGGGGTTACCGTGTTACCGGGGAGCTGTTTTTT.

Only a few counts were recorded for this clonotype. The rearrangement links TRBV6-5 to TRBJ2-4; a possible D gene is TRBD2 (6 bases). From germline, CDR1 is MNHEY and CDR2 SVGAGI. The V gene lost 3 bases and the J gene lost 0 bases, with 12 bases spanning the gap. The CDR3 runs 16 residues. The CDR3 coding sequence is TGTGCCAGCAGTTATGGAGGGTCACTAGCCAAAAACATTCAGTACTTC. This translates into CASSYGGSLAKNIQYF.

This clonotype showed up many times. The CDR3 DNA sequence: TGCAGCATTAGCGGAGGGACCTACAATGAGCAGTTCTTC. Translating gives CSISGGTYNEQFF. The rearrangement links TRBV29-1 to TRBJ2-1; possible D gene TRBD2, 6 bases. CDR1 SQVTM and CDR2 ANQGSEA come from the germline V gene. The CDR3 has 13 residues. V lost 8 bases, J lost 2 bases, and 13 bases lay in between.

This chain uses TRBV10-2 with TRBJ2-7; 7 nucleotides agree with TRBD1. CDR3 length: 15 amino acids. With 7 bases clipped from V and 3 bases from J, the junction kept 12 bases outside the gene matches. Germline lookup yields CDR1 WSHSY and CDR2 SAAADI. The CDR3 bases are TGCGCCAGCATCAACAGGGGAAGTTTGAGCTACGAGCAGTACTTC. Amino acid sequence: CASINRGSLSYEQYF.